The 7 T cell receptor beta chains below come from one sample, sequenced in a study of regulatory T cells in long-lasting Graves disease. Described time point: newly diagnosed GD, antithyroid drugs for less than 3 months. Following extraction of RNA from PBMCs, that RNA was used to make the TCR library. For TCR beta, libraries came from iRepertoire HTBI primers and Arm-PCR of CDR3 regions. TCRdb recomputed calls from the multiplex PCR reads with MiXCR, one row per CDR3 protein. Among 580,000 or so distinct CDR3 sequences, 15% to 20% were seen once, and the ten largest hold 12%. This sample also belongs to another study, concerning T cells in Graves' hyperthyroidism and ophthalmopathy.

This specimen was peripheral blood mononuclear cells (PBMCs), taken at new diagnosis, from a patient treated with antithyroid drugs. Receptor source: a man younger than 35 with Graves disease.

The chain couples TRBV7-9 to TRBJ1-1; 9 bases align to TRBD1. The trim removed 4 bases at V and 5 bases at J, leaving 8 bases unmatched. The CDR3 runs to 15 residues. Germline V CDR1 and CDR2: SEHNR, FQNEAQ (reference sequence). The CDR3 sequence is CASSSTGGVRTEAFF. CDR3 sequence (DNA): TGTGCCAGCAGCTCGACAGGGGGAGTGAGGACTGAAGCTTTCTTT.

This clonotype showed up many times. CDR3: CASSHRSGVGEKLFF. CDR3 DNA sequence: TGTGCCAGCAGCCACCGGTCGGGGGTTGGGGAAAAACTGTTTTTT. The chain uses TRBV7-9 and TRBJ1-4; possibly TRBD1 for D (5 bases). CDR3 size: 15 residues. Trimming removed 5 bases from V and 8 bases from J, with 18 bases in between. Germline values: CDR1 SEHNR, CDR2 FQNEAQ (reference sequence).

V usage is TRBV7-9 and J usage is TRBJ1-2; tentative D call: TRBD1 (5 bases). V was trimmed by 1 base and J by 2 bases, leaving 11 bases between them. CDR3 length: 15 residues. Germline CDR1 SEHNR, CDR2 FQNEAQ (reference sequence). CDR3 sequence reads: CASSLVAGTNYGYTF. DNA of the CDR3: TGTGCCAGCAGCTTAGTTGCAGGGACCAACTATGGCTACACCTTC.

J is TRBJ2-3 and V is TRBV30; D not resolved. Trimming took 4 bases from V and 1 from J, leaving 9 bases between them. Germline V CDR1 and CDR2: GTSNPN, SVGIG (reference sequence). The CDR3 consists of 13 residues. This CDR3 reads CAWTRRGTDTQYF. In DNA form, the CDR3 reads TGTGCCTGGACCCGACGGGGCACAGATACGCAGTATTTT.

V gene TRBV20-1 combines with J gene TRBJ2-1, with 7 bases aligning to TRBD2. V lost 0 bases and J lost 2; bases outside the gene matches: 13. This CDR3 is 18 amino acids long. Per the germline V gene, CDR1 is DFQATT and CDR2 is SNEGSKA (reference sequence). CDR3 amino acids: CSARDGGGGLDAYNEQFF. The CDR3 region has the DNA TGCAGTGCTAGAGATGGGGGGGGGGGGTTGGATGCCTACAATGAGCAGTTCTTC.

This chain uses TRBV4-2 with TRBJ2-7; 7 bases match TRBD2. The CDR3 totals 14 residues. V trimming: 0 bases; J trimming: 6 bases; junction bases outside the gene matches: 5. Germline V gene lookup returns CDR1 LGHNA and CDR2 YNFKEQ. CDR3 region: CASSQDGGGSEQYF. The CDR3 DNA reads as TGTGCCAGCAGCCAAGATGGGGGGGGGTCCGAGCAGTACTTC.

In the case of this clonotype: A much more abundant neighbour one base away suggests this may be a read error. The chain couples TRBV18 to TRBJ2-3; possible D gene TRBD2, 6 bases. The J call may be incorrect, as the DNA end agrees better with TRBJ2-5. The CDR3 spans 16 residues. Germline lookup yields CDR1 KGHSH and CDR2 LQKENI. The CDR3 DNA follows: TGTGCCAGCTCACCAAATAGCGGAGGTTGTGCGGAGACCCAGTACTTC. It encodes CASSPNSGGCAETQYF.